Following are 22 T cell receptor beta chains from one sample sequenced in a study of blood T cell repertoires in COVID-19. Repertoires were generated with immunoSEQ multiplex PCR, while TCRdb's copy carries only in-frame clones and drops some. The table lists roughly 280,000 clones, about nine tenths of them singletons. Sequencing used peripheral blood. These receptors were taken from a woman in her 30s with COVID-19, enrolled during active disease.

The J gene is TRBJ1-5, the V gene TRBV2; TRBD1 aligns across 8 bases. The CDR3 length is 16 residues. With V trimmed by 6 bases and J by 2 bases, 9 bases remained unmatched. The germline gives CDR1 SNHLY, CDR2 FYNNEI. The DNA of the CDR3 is TGTGCCAGCAGCCTCTTAGGACAGGGAGGCAATCAGCCCCAGCATTTT. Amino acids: CASSLLGQGGNQPQHF.

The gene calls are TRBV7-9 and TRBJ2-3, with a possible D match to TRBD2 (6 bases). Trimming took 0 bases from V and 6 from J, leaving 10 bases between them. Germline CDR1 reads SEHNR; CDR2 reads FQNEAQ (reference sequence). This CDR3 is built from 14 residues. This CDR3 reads CASSLAGGGDTQYF. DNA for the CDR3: TGTGCCAGCAGCTTAGCGGGAGGAGGGGATACGCAGTATTTT. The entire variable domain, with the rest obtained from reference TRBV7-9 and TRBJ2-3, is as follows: DTGVSQNPRHKITKRGQNVTFRCDPISEHNRLYWYRQTLGQGPEFLTYFQNEAQLEKSRLLSDRFSAERPKGSFSTLEIQRTEQGDSAMYLCASSLAGGGDTQYFGPGTRLTVL.

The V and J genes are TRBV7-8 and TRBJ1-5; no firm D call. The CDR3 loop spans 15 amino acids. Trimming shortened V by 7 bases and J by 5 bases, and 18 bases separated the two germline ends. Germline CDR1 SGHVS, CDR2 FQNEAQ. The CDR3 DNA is TGTGCCAGCACCAACCGGGAAAGCCCTTATCAGCCCCAGCATTTT. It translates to CASTNRESPYQPQHF.

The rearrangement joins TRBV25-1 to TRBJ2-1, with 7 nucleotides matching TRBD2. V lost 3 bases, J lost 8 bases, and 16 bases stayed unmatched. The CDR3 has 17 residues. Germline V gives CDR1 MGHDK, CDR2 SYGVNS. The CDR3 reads CASSDSYWGRAADEQFF. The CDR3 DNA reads TGTGCCAGCAGTGATTCCTATTGGGGGAGGGCCGCGGATGAGCAGTTCTTC.

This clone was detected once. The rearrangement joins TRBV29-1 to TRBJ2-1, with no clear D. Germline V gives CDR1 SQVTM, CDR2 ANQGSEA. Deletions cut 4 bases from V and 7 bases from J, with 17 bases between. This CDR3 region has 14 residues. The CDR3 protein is CSVVILPVRNEQFF. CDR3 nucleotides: TGCAGCGTTGTTATCCTCCCGGTACGGAATGAGCAGTTCTTC.

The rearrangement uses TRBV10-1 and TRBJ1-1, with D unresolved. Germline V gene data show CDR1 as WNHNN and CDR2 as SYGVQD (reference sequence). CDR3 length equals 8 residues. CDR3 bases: TGCGTCGGGAGTGAAGCTTTCTTT. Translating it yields CVGSEAFF.

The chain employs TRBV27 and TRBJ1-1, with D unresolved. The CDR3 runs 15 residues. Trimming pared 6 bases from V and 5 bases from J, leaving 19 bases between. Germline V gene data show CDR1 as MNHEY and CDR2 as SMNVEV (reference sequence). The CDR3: CASSFSGPAGTEAFF. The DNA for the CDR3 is TGTGCCAGCAGCTTCTCAGGACCCGCGGGGACTGAAGCTTTCTTT.

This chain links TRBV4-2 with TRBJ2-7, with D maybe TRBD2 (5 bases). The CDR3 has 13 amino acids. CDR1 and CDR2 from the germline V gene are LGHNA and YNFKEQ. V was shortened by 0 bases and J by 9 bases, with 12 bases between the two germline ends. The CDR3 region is CASSQDLEGRQYF. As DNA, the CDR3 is TGTGCCAGCAGCCAAGATCTGGAAGGGAGGCAGTACTTC.

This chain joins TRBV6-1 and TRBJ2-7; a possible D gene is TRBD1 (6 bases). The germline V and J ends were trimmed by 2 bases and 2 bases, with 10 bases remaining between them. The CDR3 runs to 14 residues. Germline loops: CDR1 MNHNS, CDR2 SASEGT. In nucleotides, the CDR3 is TGTGCCAGCAGTGAAAGGACAGAAGCCTACGAGCAGTACTTC. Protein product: CASSERTEAYEQYF.

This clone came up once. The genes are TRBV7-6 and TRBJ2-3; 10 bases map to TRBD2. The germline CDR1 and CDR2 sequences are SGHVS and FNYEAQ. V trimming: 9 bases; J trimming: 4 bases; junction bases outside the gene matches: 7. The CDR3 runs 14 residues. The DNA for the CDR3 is TGTGCCAGTTCCGGGGGGACTAGCGCAGATACGCAGTATTTT. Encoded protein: CASSGGTSADTQYF.

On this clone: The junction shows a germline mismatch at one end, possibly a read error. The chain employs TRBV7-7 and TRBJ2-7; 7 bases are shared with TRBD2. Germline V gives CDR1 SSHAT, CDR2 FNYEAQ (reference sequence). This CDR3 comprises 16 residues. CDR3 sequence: CASSLPSAGVHGEQYF. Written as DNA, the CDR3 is TGTGCTAGCAGCTTACCGTCGGCGGGAGTCCACGGCGAGCAGTACTTC.

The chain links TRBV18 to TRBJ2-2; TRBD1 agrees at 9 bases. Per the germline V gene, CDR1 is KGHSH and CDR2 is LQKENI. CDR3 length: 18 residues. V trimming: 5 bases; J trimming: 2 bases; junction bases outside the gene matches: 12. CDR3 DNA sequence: TGTGCCAGCTCAACCCTAAGGACAGGGGAGGTAAACACCGGGGAGCTGTTTTTT. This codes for CASSTLRTGEVNTGELFF.

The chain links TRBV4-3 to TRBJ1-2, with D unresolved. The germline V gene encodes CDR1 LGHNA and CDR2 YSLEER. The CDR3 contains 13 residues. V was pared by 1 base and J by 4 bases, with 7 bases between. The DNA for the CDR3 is TGCGCCAGCAGCCAAGGAGGCAGCTATGGCTACACCTTC. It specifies CASSQGGSYGYTF.

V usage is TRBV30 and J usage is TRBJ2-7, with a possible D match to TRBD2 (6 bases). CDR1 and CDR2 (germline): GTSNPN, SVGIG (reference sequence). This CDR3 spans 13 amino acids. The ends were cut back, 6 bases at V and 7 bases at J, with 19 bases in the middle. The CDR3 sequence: CACLSGVLGEQYF. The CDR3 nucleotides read TGTGCCTGCCTCTCGGGGGTTTTGGGAGAGCAGTACTTC.

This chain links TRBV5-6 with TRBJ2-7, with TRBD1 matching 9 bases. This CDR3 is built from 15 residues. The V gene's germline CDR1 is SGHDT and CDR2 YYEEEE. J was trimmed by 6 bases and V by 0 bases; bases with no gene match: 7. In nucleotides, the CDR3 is TGTGCCAGCAGCTTGGTTGTGACAGGGGGAGGCGAGCAGTACTTC. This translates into CASSLVVTGGGEQYF.

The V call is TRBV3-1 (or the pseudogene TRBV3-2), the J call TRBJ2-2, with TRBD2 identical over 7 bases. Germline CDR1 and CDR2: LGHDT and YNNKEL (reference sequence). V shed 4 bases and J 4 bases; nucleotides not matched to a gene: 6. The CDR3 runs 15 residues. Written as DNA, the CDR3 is TGTGCCAGCAGCCGTAGACTAGCCGGCACCGGGGAGCTGTTTTTT. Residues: CASSRRLAGTGELFF.

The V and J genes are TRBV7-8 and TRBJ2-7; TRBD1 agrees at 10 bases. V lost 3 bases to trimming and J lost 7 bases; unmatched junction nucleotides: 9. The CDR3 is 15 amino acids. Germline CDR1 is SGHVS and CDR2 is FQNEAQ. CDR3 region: CASSLAGTGVREQYF. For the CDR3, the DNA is TGTGCCAGCAGCTTGGCCGGGACAGGGGTCAGGGAGCAGTACTTC.

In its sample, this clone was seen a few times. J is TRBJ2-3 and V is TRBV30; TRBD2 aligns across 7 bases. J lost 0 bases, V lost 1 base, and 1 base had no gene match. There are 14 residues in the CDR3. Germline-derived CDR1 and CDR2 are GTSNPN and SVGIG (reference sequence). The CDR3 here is CAWSALASTDTQYF. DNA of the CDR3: TGTGCCTGGAGTGCACTAGCGAGCACAGATACGCAGTATTTT.

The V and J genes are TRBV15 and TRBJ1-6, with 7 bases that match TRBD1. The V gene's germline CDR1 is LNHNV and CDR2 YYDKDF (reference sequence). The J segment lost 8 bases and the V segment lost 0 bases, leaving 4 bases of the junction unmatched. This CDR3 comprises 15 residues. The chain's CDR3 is CATSRERQGDSPLHF. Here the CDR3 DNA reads TGTGCCACCAGCAGAGAGAGACAGGGAGATTCACCCCTCCACTTT.

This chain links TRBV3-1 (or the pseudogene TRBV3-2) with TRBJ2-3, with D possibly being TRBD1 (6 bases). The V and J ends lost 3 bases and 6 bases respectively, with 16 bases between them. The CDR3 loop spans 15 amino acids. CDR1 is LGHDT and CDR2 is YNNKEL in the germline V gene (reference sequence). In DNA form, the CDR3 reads TGTGCCAGCAGCCAGGGTAGGACAGCCGGCGATACGCAGTATTTT. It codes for CASSQGRTAGDTQYF.

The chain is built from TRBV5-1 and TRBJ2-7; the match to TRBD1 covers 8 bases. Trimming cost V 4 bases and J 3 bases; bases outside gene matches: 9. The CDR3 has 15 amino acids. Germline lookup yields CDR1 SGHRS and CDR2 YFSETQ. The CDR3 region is CASSLPGTGIYEQYF. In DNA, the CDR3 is TGCGCCAGCAGCCTACCCGGGACAGGTATCTACGAGCAGTACTTC.

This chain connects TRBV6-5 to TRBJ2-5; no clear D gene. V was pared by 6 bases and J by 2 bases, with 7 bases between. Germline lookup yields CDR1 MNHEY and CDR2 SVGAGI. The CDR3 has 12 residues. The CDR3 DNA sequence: TGTGCCAGCAGGTCCCTACAAGAGACCCAGTACTTC. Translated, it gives CASRSLQETQYF.